The clone carrying this T cell receptor beta chain was detected a few times. Its target is unknown. Per the germline V gene, CDR1 is LNHDA and CDR2 is SQIVND (reference sequence). This CDR3 contains 16 residues. The ends lost 5 bases at V and 4 bases at J; junction bases unmatched: 12. One entry per CDR3 protein, called by TCRdb with MiXCR from the reads. The repertoire includes about 500,000 distinct CDR3 sequences, roughly a third of them detected once, and 15% to 20% sits in the top ten. The source of the sample is a study of T cell repertoires in cytomegalovirus infection. Study-wide context: CMV infection and matching HLA type were both indicated by public TCR beta signatures. Study-level findings and limits: Based on cumulative public TCR beta family frequency, carriers of CMV plus the relevant HLA were identified. Clonotype analysis showed dominance of the ex vivo response by HLA-C-restricted CMV-specific TCR beta clonotypes.

The source was cultured PBMCs, collected from culture after CMV antigen stimulation. The chain couples TRBV19 to TRBJ2-3; 7 nucleotides line up with TRBD2. The source of this sequence is a human donor in good health (CMV status not recorded). Some clones in this sample may be carry-over from other donors' samples. This CDR3 is CASSGRESIVADTQYF. The CDR3 region has the DNA TGTGCCAGTAGTGGGAGGGAATCTATAGTGGCAGATACGCAGTATTTT.